The rows below give T cell receptor beta chains drawn from one sample of a study of cytomegalovirus exposure and HLA in healthy donors. TCRdb keeps only in-frame clones here, not all; method: immunoSEQ multiplex PCR. In the table there are roughly 110,000 clones, around 75% of which are singletons. Material for sequencing was PBMCs. The receptors originated from a male donor in good health and CMV-seropositive. The CDR3 runs from the conserved cysteine through the conserved F or W. Fields, in order: D gene, V gene, J gene, clone size, CDR3 DNA, CDR3 protein. A D gene is named only where the DNA matches it firmly. Rows give clone size only sometimes, using once, few, many, or a class for an expanded clone.

d_gene: TRBD2
v_gene: TRBV4-3
j_gene: TRBJ2-1
abundance: few
CDR3nt: TGCGCCAGCAGCCCGGGACTAGCGGGGGCGGGGGGGCAGTTCTTC
CDR3aa: CASSPGLAGAGGQFF

d_gene: .
v_gene: TRBV19
j_gene: TRBJ1-1
abundance: .
CDR3nt: TGTGCCAGTAGTAGGACGACAGCGAACACTGAAGCTTTCTTT
CDR3aa: CASSRTTANTEAFF

d_gene: TRBD1
v_gene: TRBV4-3
j_gene: TRBJ2-3
abundance: .
CDR3nt: TGCGCCAGCAGCCAAGGACAGGGGATTACAGATACGCAGTATTTT
CDR3aa: CASSQGQGITDTQYF

d_gene: TRBD1
v_gene: TRBV6-5
j_gene: TRBJ1-2
abundance: few
CDR3nt: TGTGCCAGCAGTTCCCCCGACAGGGACTATGGCTACACCTTC
CDR3aa: CASSSPDRDYGYTF

d_gene: TRBD1
v_gene: TRBV27
j_gene: TRBJ2-7
abundance: .
CDR3nt: TGTGCCAGCAGTTTAGTACGGACAGGCTACGAGCAGTACTTC
CDR3aa: CASSLVRTGYEQYF

d_gene: .
v_gene: TRBV5-8
j_gene: TRBJ1-1
abundance: .
CDR3nt: TGTGCCAGCAGCTCCCGTACGACGGGGATGAACACTGAAGCTTTCTTT
CDR3aa: CASSSRTTGMNTEAFF

d_gene: TRBD1
v_gene: TRBV19
j_gene: TRBJ1-2
abundance: once
CDR3nt: TGTGCCAGTAGACCACGACAGGGGGCGCAGAACTATGGCTACACCTTC
CDR3aa: CASRPRQGAQNYGYTF

d_gene: TRBD1
v_gene: TRBV15
j_gene: TRBJ2-7
abundance: once
CDR3nt: TGTGCCACCAGCAGAGGGGACAGTTCTTACGAGCAGTACTTC
CDR3aa: CATSRGDSSYEQYF

d_gene: .
v_gene: TRBV25-1
j_gene: TRBJ1-1
abundance: medium-sized
CDR3nt: TGTGCCAGCAGGGGCGGGGTCACTGAAGCTTTCTTT
CDR3aa: CASRGGVTEAFF

d_gene: .
v_gene: TRBV6-1
j_gene: TRBJ2-5
abundance: .
CDR3nt: TGTGCCAGCAGTGAATTCGAAGTTAGCGGCCAAGAGACCCAGTACTTC
CDR3aa: CASSEFEVSGQETQYF

d_gene: .
v_gene: TRBV4-1
j_gene: TRBJ2-5
abundance: once
CDR3nt: TGCGCCAGCAGCCTACAGGGCCTGGGGGAGACCCAGTACTTC
CDR3aa: CASSLQGLGETQYF

d_gene: .
v_gene: TRBV7-6
j_gene: TRBJ2-7
abundance: once
CDR3nt: TGTGCCAGCAGCCTGGACAGCTCCTACGAGCAGTACTTC
CDR3aa: CASSLDSSYEQYF

d_gene: TRBD1
v_gene: TRBV5-6
j_gene: TRBJ2-2
abundance: once
CDR3nt: TGTGCCAGCAGCCGGGGGACAGGAGGGAACACCGGGGAGCTGTTTTTT
CDR3aa: CASSRGTGGNTGELFF

d_gene: TRBD1
v_gene: TRBV15
j_gene: TRBJ1-3
abundance: .
CDR3nt: TGTGCCACCAGCAGAGATCATCCCAGGGGGCTGGGAAACACCATATATTTT
CDR3aa: CATSRDHPRGLGNTIYF

d_gene: TRBD1
v_gene: TRBV6-6
j_gene: TRBJ1-4
abundance: .
CDR3nt: TGTGCCAGCGCTCGGGGACAGGGTGCTGAAAAACTGTTTTTT
CDR3aa: CASARGQGAEKLFF

d_gene: TRBD1
v_gene: TRBV5-4
j_gene: TRBJ1-5
abundance: .
CDR3nt: TGTGCCAGCAGCCGGACAGGAAGCAATCAGCCCCAGAATTTT
CDR3aa: CASSRTGSNQPQNF

d_gene: .
v_gene: TRBV5-4
j_gene: TRBJ2-5
abundance: .
CDR3nt: TGTGCCAGCAGCTTGAACAGGGGAGGTGAGACCCAGTACTTC
CDR3aa: CASSLNRGGETQYF

d_gene: TRBD1
v_gene: TRBV4-2
j_gene: TRBJ2-7
abundance: .
CDR3nt: TGTGCCAGCAGCCAAACACCGACAGGGACCTACGAGCAGTACTTC
CDR3aa: CASSQTPTGTYEQYF

d_gene: .
v_gene: TRBV9
j_gene: TRBJ1-3
abundance: .
CDR3nt: TGTGCCAGCAGCGTGGGGCCCGGGGGTCCGAACACCATATATTTT
CDR3aa: CASSVGPGGPNTIYF

d_gene: .
v_gene: TRBV30
j_gene: TRBJ1-1
abundance: few
CDR3nt: TGTGCCTGGAGTAGGGGGTACACTGAAGCTTTCTTT
CDR3aa: CAWSRGYTEAFF

d_gene: .
v_gene: TRBV6-5
j_gene: TRBJ2-1
abundance: .
CDR3nt: TGTGCCGAAAGCGGCAACTCCTACAATGAGCAGTTCTTC
CDR3aa: CAESGNSYNEQFF

d_gene: TRBD2
v_gene: TRBV11-2
j_gene: TRBJ2-3
abundance: .
CDR3nt: TGTGCCAGCAGCCCGCAGACTAGCGGGAGTTGGGATACGCAGTATTTT
CDR3aa: CASSPQTSGSWDTQYF

d_gene: TRBD1
v_gene: TRBV5-1
j_gene: TRBJ1-1
abundance: .
CDR3nt: TGCGCCAGCAGCTTGTTGGGACAGGGGGCGAACACTGAAGCTTTCTTT
CDR3aa: CASSLLGQGANTEAFF

d_gene: TRBD1
v_gene: TRBV28
j_gene: TRBJ1-2
abundance: few
CDR3nt: TGTGCCAGCACCAAACCGGACAGGCCTTACTATGGCTACACCTTC
CDR3aa: CASTKPDRPYYGYTF

d_gene: TRBD2
v_gene: TRBV28
j_gene: TRBJ2-7
abundance: once
CDR3nt: TGTGCCACAAGCGGGGGGGGATCCTACGAGCAGTACTTC
CDR3aa: CATSGGGSYEQYF

d_gene: .
v_gene: TRBV15
j_gene: TRBJ1-5
abundance: few
CDR3nt: TGTGCCACCAGCAGAGACAGGGGTATGGGATATAGCAATCAGCCCCAGCATTTT
CDR3aa: CATSRDRGMGYSNQPQHF

d_gene: TRBD1
v_gene: TRBV6-1
j_gene: TRBJ1-5
abundance: .
CDR3nt: TGTGCCAGCAGTGATTATTGGACAGGGAACAATCAGCCCCAGCATTTT
CDR3aa: CASSDYWTGNNQPQHF

d_gene: .
v_gene: TRBV28
j_gene: TRBJ1-2
abundance: .
CDR3nt: TGTGCCAGCAGTCCCCTCGGGACATACGGCTACACCTTC
CDR3aa: CASSPLGTYGYTF

d_gene: TRBD1
v_gene: TRBV6-5
j_gene: TRBJ2-2
abundance: .
CDR3nt: TGTGCCAGCGGAGACAGGGTCGGGGAGCTGTTTTTT
CDR3aa: CASGDRVGELFF

d_gene: TRBD2
v_gene: TRBV7-8
j_gene: TRBJ2-7
abundance: .
CDR3nt: TGTGCCACCGGGGGAAGAGCGGGAGGGCCCAGCTACGAGCAGTACTTC
CDR3aa: CATGGRAGGPSYEQYF

d_gene: .
v_gene: TRBV5-6
j_gene: TRBJ2-5
abundance: .
CDR3nt: TGTGCCAGCAGCTTGATTGAGGAGACCCAGTACTTC
CDR3aa: CASSLIEETQYF

d_gene: TRBD1
v_gene: TRBV6-1
j_gene: TRBJ2-2
abundance: .
CDR3nt: TGTGCCATCCGGGACAGGGGTCGGACCGGGGAGCTGTTTTTT
CDR3aa: CAIRDRGRTGELFF

d_gene: TRBD2
v_gene: TRBV4-3
j_gene: TRBJ2-7
abundance: once
CDR3nt: TGCGCCAGCAGCCCACGGACTAGCGGGAGTGGATCATTAACCTACGAGCAGTACTTC
CDR3aa: CASSPRTSGSGSLTYEQYF

d_gene: TRBD2
v_gene: TRBV7-8
j_gene: TRBJ2-7
abundance: .
CDR3nt: TGTGCCAGCAGCCCCCGGACTAGCGGGGGCTCCTACGAGCAGTACTTC
CDR3aa: CASSPRTSGGSYEQYF

d_gene: .
v_gene: TRBV2
j_gene: TRBJ1-6
abundance: few
CDR3nt: TGTGCCAGCAGGGAGACCGTTTCACCCCTCCACTTT
CDR3aa: CASRETVSPLHF

d_gene: TRBD2
v_gene: TRBV7-2
j_gene: TRBJ2-7
abundance: .
CDR3nt: TGTGCCAGCAGCTTAGGGACTAGCGGGAAATGGGGAACCGAGCAGTACTTC
CDR3aa: CASSLGTSGKWGTEQYF

d_gene: TRBD1
v_gene: TRBV5-1
j_gene: TRBJ2-5
abundance: .
CDR3nt: TGCGCCAGCAGTACAGGGACAGGGGAAGAGACCCAGTACTTC
CDR3aa: CASSTGTGEETQYF

d_gene: TRBD2
v_gene: TRBV4-2
j_gene: TRBJ2-3
abundance: .
CDR3nt: TGTGCCAGCAGCCCCTGGACTAGCGGCACCACAGATACGCAGTATTTT
CDR3aa: CASSPWTSGTTDTQYF

d_gene: TRBD2
v_gene: TRBV4-3
j_gene: TRBJ2-5
abundance: .
CDR3nt: TGCGCCAGCAGCCAGGGGATAGCGGGGGGCCCCCGGGAGACCCAGTACTTC
CDR3aa: CASSQGIAGGPRETQYF

d_gene: TRBD2
v_gene: TRBV27
j_gene: TRBJ2-3
abundance: .
CDR3nt: TGTGCCAGCAGGTCGGGACTAGCGGGGGTAGATACGCAGTATTTT
CDR3aa: CASRSGLAGVDTQYF

d_gene: .
v_gene: TRBV6-5
j_gene: TRBJ1-3
abundance: .
CDR3nt: TGTGCCAGCAGTTACTCCCCTCGGACTACTGGAAACACCATATATTTT
CDR3aa: CASSYSPRTTGNTIYF

d_gene: TRBD1
v_gene: TRBV29-1
j_gene: TRBJ1-2
abundance: .
CDR3nt: TGCAGCGGGGAGCAACAGGGGGCCTATGGCTACACCTTC
CDR3aa: CSGEQQGAYGYTF

d_gene: .
v_gene: TRBV29-1
j_gene: TRBJ2-3
abundance: .
CDR3nt: TGCAGCGTTGACGGCCAGGGCGACTCGATGAGCACAGATACGCAGTATTTT
CDR3aa: CSVDGQGDSMSTDTQYF

d_gene: TRBD2
v_gene: TRBV7-8
j_gene: TRBJ2-3
abundance: .
CDR3nt: TGTGCCAGCAGCTCGCGACGGGGGGGGTCAGATACGCAGTATTTT
CDR3aa: CASSSRRGGSDTQYF

d_gene: .
v_gene: TRBV4-3
j_gene: TRBJ2-7
abundance: .
CDR3nt: TGCGCCAGCAGCCAGGATCCACCAAGTAGGAGCTCCTACGAGCAGTACTTC
CDR3aa: CASSQDPPSRSSYEQYF